The TCR beta chain described here comes from a study of regulatory T cells in long-lasting Graves disease. Overall study findings and caveats: Repertoires from persistent disease leaned toward TRBV28, TRBJ1-2 and TRBJ2-5.

The germline V gene encodes CDR1 LGHDT and CDR2 YNNKEL (reference sequence). Trimming at V came to 0 bases and at J to 6 bases, leaving 6 bases not matched to a gene. This CDR3 is built from 15 residues. Libraries of TCR beta came from iRepertoire HTBI primers plus Arm-PCR of CDR3 regions. A single record per CDR3 protein comes from TCRdb applying MiXCR to the multiplex PCR reads. The sample includes some 440,000 distinct CDR3 sequences, around 20% of them seen just once. Time point described: persistent/refractory GD, antithyroid drugs over 5 years with positive TRAb. Extracted RNA from PBMCs served as the source of the TCR library. On this clonotype: Its antigen is as yet unknown. This may arise from a read error, as a much more abundant clone is one base away. The CDR3 end shows no conserved phenylalanine or tryptophan, and so a read error is likely.

This sequence was found in a female donor with Graves disease. The chain couples TRBV3-1 to TRBJ2-7; 9 bases fit TRBD1. The specimen was peripheral blood mononuclear cells (PBMCs), collected when the disease was refractory, from a patient treated with antithyroid drugs. This CDR3 reads CASSQEGQGWPEQYS. The CDR3 bases are TGTGCCAGCAGCCAAGAAGGACAGGGGTGGCCCGAGCAGTACTCC.